This section outlines one TCR beta chain sequence together with its context. The antigen this receptor binds is unknown. Per-base quality was not reported, and no clone a single base away is much larger than it. Each clonotype received, on average, around 9.6x coverage in deep resolution sequencing performed on a MiSeq, where the target depth lay between 1 in 1 million and 1 in 200,000 T cells. The immunoSEQ hsTCRB Kit was used to generate TCR beta libraries. The original pipeline was this. The data were analyzed with ImmunoSEQ Analyzer and ImmunoSEQ Data Assistant, and V, D and J gene assignments followed IMGT definitions. Clonality was computed as one minus normalized Shannon entropy of productive rearrangement frequencies, ranging from 0 to 1. Only overrepresented clonotypes making up at least 0.05% of each patient's repertoire were included in the public clonotype analysis. Thirteen repertoires from age-matched healthy donors, obtained from immuneACCESS, served as clonality controls. In TCRdb, the immuneACCESS table is reduced to in-frame sequences with V and J assigned. These tables do not hold every clone; where another copy was compared, an unresolved V gene accounts for under half, and the others remain unexplained. That table gives V, J and clone size, and the DNA gave D and trimming. The sample table lists roughly 160,000 clones, approximately 80% of them with a count of one. The ten largest clones capture about 4.5% of the sample.

The data are from a study of cytotoxic CD8 clonotypes in ibrutinib-treated CLL (dated by TCRdb to the early 2020s). Describing the broader study: The cohort had about ten relapsed/refractory and under 16 treatment-naive patients; some 17 were IGHV unmutated. Responses were partial in around 25 patients and complete in 2; after median around 66 months follow-up, roughly 14 stayed in remission and about twelve progressed. Of the approximately 86 participants in the trial, roughly 26 had longitudinal samples available. Cryopreserved peripheral blood mononuclear cells were obtained before treatment, at response, and at either sustained remission or disease progression. Response samples were obtained after a median of roughly 13 months of treatment, with a range of roughly 6 to 36 months. Patients were still on ibrutinib when every remission and progressive disease sample was collected. Samples averaged approximately 260,000 productive templates and some 96,000 productive rearrangements. What the study reported, not specific to this receptor: Lymph node repertoires were not examined, and the timing of sampling was not matched between patients in sustained remission and those whose disease progressed. Public clonotypes were rare and either shrank or stayed stable during treatment, and the rise in clonality at ibrutinib response reflected expansion of private clonotypes. Clonality rose at ibrutinib response, remained stable during sustained remission, and dropped back toward baseline at progression. At baseline, clonality was higher than in age-matched healthy donors and showed a strong correlation with circulating CD8+ T-cell counts.

The time point label of this sample denotes: roughly 2 years on ibrutinib. Roughly 2 micrograms of genomic DNA were extracted from cryopreserved PBMCs for TCR beta library preparation. Longitudinal blood samples from CLL patients receiving ibrutinib monotherapy were subjected to high-throughput TCR beta sequencing. The patients took part in an open-label, single-center phase 2 trial of ibrutinib monotherapy. CDR1 and CDR2 were assigned from the germline V gene as MGHDK and SYGVNS. Trimming leaves V shorter by 4 bases and J shorter by 6 bases, with the junction holding 13 bases beyond the gene matches. Reading from cysteine to phenylalanine, the CDR3 counts 17 amino acids. Here the CDR3 DNA is all that survives: 51 bases in frame from base 1.

The sequence is built from TRBV25-1 and TRBJ2-7, with 12 middle bases fitting TRBD2. Specimen: PBMCs, collected after 24 months of ibrutinib treatment. The sequence came from a human donor with chronic lymphocytic leukemia. The CDR3 is CASSGKFRLAGAAEQYF. Read as DNA, the sequence is TGTGCCAGCAGTGGTAAATTTCGACTAGCGGGAGCCGCCGAGCAGTACTTC.